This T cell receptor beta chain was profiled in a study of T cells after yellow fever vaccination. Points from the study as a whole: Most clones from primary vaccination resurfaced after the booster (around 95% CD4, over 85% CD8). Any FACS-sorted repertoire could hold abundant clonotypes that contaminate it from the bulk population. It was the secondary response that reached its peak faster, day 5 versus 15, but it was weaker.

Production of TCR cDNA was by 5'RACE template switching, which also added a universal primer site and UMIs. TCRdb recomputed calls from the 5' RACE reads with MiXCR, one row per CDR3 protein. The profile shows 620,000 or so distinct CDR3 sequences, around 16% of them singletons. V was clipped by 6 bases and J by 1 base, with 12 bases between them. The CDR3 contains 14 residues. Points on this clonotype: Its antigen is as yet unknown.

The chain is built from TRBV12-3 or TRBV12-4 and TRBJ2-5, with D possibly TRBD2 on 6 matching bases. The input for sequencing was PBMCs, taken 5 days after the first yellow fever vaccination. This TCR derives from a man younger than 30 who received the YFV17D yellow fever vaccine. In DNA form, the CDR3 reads TGTGCCAGCAGCCTGACTAGACCCCAAGAGACCCAGTACTTC. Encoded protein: CASSLTRPQETQYF.